The 2 T cell receptor beta chains below come from one sample, sequenced in a study of blood T cell repertoires in COVID-19 (dated by TCRdb to 2018 to 2021). The receptor library was made with the immunoSEQ multiplex PCR assay. In its TCRdb copy, this immuneACCESS table keeps in-frame sequences only and misses some clones. Where compared with another copy, unresolved V genes explain less than half of these, and the others have no known cause. This sample comprises 150,000 to 200,000 clones, roughly 85% of them detected only once. The ten largest make up around 19% of the sample. The sample consisted of PBMCs or T cells enriched from blood (not recorded which). These TCRs come from a woman in her 70s in a cohort exposed to, infected with or recovered from COVID-19 (not recorded which).

This sequence joins TRBV5-1 and TRBJ2-1; 10 bases align to TRBD2. The CDR3 extends over 15 amino acids. After removal of 4 bases from V and 3 bases from J, the junction contained 4 bases not matched to a gene. From germline, CDR1 is SGHRS and CDR2 YFSETQ. The CDR3 loop reads CASSVGLASYNEQFF. The CDR3 DNA reads TGCGCCAGCAGCGTGGGACTAGCGAGCTACAATGAGCAGTTCTTC.

This clone has a handful of counts. The chain carries TRBV9 and TRBJ2-7; D uncertain. Germline values: CDR1 SGDLS, CDR2 YYNGEE. The germline V and J ends were trimmed by 0 bases and 1 base, with 8 bases remaining between them. This CDR3 contains 14 residues. The CDR3 region is CASSVGFSSYEQYF. In DNA, the CDR3 is TGTGCCAGCAGCGTAGGCTTCAGTTCCTACGAGCAGTACTTC. The full variable domain, in which reference TRBV9 and TRBJ2-7 provide the parts outside the CDR3, is DSGVTQTPKHLITATGQRVTLRCSPRSGDLSVYWYQQSLDQGLQFLIQYYNGEERAKGNILERFSAQQFPDLHSELNLSSLELGDSALYFCASSVGFSSYEQYFGPGTRLTVT.